This T cell receptor (beta chain) is drawn from a study of T cells in women clearing cervical HPV infection. Study at large: HLA type stays a possible confounder, typing being limited.

Germline CDR1 GTSNPN, CDR2 SVGIG (reference sequence). The CDR3 covers 11 residues. V lost 3 bases, J lost 4 bases, and 3 bases lay in between. On this clone: The antigen remains undetermined. The read ends 3 residues shy of where the CDR3 ends; the end is completed using the germline J gene.

Assay used: immunoSEQ multiplex PCR; TCRdb lists only in-frame clones, some missing. The sample holds about 22,000 clones. Prevalent HPV16 infections were excluded; only incident single HPV16 infections included. Findings of the study overall: TRBV6-7 relative abundance averaged roughly 0.099% in cases and more than 0.15% in controls. Associations may precede or follow infection; HPV-specific or memory T cells were not isolated.

This receptor was obtained from a woman aged 18-70 years with a cervical HPV16 infection that either progressed to CIN3+ or cleared (not recorded which). The sequenced sample was blood buffy coat. This chain links TRBV30 with TRBJ1-4; no reliable D call. The CDR3 reads CAWSNNEKLFF. The sequenced part of the CDR3 DNA is TGTGCCTGGAGCAATAATGAAAAA.